This T cell receptor beta chain was sequenced during a study of response to subunit inactivated influenza vaccine (dated by TCRdb to the late 2010s). With respect to the entire study: The study used deep quantitative T cell receptor repertoire profiling to track responses to a trivalent subunit inactivated influenza vaccine. The study at large found these results: According to the authors, only a limited number of new T cells may be recruited by each seasonal influenza vaccination.

The library was built by means of RT-PCR. TCRdb shows the sequencer as Illumina HiSeq 2500. Clones were called with MiXCR by TCRdb after fastp trimmed the public reads at Q25, and only in-frame beta chains were retained. Every distinct CDR3 protein forms one entry, paired with its most common genes and DNA. The sample table holds approximately 300,000 distinct CDR3 sequences, of which roughly 22% were seen once. The leading ten clones occupy over 9% of the sample. Between the V and J ends, shortened by 3 bases and 5 bases respectively, the junction contains 13 bases. CDR1 and CDR2, per the germline V gene, are LGHNA and YNFKEQ. Including cysteine and phenylalanine, the CDR3 has 14 amino acids. Only CDR3 DNA is held: 42 bases, read in frame from base 1. This clonotype was detected a few times. This clone's antigen is unknown. Base qualities are not provided; no much larger clone lies one nucleotide away.

The sample in question was PBMCs from blood, obtained around 22 months after vaccination. This receptor chain uses TRBV4-2 and TRBJ2-5; the D gene is perhaps TRBD1 or TRBD2, as each covers 5 bases. The receptor was isolated from a man aged 45 to 70 who received an inactivated influenza vaccine. Donor details come from another sample of the same person, matched by shared clones. The CDR3 loop reads CASSQGVYEETQYF. The sequenced DNA: TGTGCCAGCAGCCAGGGGGTTTACGAGGAGACCCAGTACTTC.